The present TCR beta chain was sequenced within a study of long-term antiretroviral therapy in people with HIV. At the level of the study: The earliest samples came from an era when ART typically awaited falling CD4 counts. Study-level points and caveats: On ART adherence, viral resistance or therapy changes, no data were available. HIV repertoires spanned tighter CDR3 length ranges than controls did.

At least two post-ART and at least one pre-ART PBMC sample were available for each donor. Germline V gene lookup returns CDR1 MNHEY and CDR2 SMNVEV (reference sequence). This CDR3 comprises 16 residues. The ends lost 6 bases at V and 0 bases at J; junction bases unmatched: 11. As concerns this clone: Its antigen is unknown.

They ran version v3.0 of the immunoSEQ assay at survey level. The assay was immunoSEQ multiplex PCR, and TCRdb's table has in-frame clones only and misses some. The table includes some 20,000 clones, 60% to 80% detected once. This clonotype was sampled from a woman aged 40 to 50 with HIV. The V and J genes are TRBV27 and TRBJ2-7; 7 nucleotides match TRBD2. Material: unsorted PBMCs, obtained 2.3 years after starting antiretroviral therapy. The CDR3 DNA follows: TGTGCCAGCAGCCCTTTGGGGGGGGACGACTCCTACGAGCAGTACTTC. Translated: CASSPLGGDDSYEQYF.